This TCR beta chain was recovered during a study of metastatic and nonmetastatic thyroid tumors. Original methodology: CDR3 differences across clinicopathological groups were used to build a distant-metastasis classifier for papillary thyroid cancer. MiXCR re-clonotyped the PCR reads for TCRdb. V and J calls and clone size were set by TCRdb, not the authors. In the table there are around 14,000 clones, around 3.9% of which are singletons. Every patient was untreated before thyroid surgery. This clone was seen more than once but under ten times. Its matching antigen is unknown. The CDR3 has 13 amino acids. V shed 7 bases, J shed 7 bases, and the junction held 10 bases outside the gene matches. Germline loops: CDR1 SQVTM, CDR2 ANQGSEA. Study results and caveats: Relative to benign nodules, malignant thyroid tumors were reportedly characterized by significantly elevated TCR beta diversity in blood and tumor.

The sequence derives from a female donor with papillary thyroid cancer or a benign thyroid nodule (not recorded which). Some clones in this sample may be carry-over from other donors' samples. Sequenced input: tumor tissue. This sequence joins TRBV29-1 and TRBJ2-7; 10 bases align to TRBD1. The CDR3 DNA follows: TGCAGCGCAAAAGGGGACAGGGGTTTTGAGCAGTACTTC. The encoded protein is CSAKGDRGFEQYF.